This entry describes one TCR beta chain. Its antigen is unknown. The data were taken from a study of cytomegalovirus exposure and HLA in healthy donors. Study-wide background: Ancestry clustering placed about 80% of 300 to 400 genotyped donors in the Caucasian-associated cluster.

Amplification used 60 Vbeta primers and 13 Jbeta primers. The assay was immunoSEQ multiplex PCR, and TCRdb's table has in-frame clones only and misses some. Among over 150,000 clones listed, roughly 80% were seen once. Study-level findings and limits: From TCR beta sequences, most subjects' HLA-A and HLA-B alleles were reportedly predicted accurately.

This receptor was taken from a man aged 30 to 45 in good health and CMV-seropositive. Input material: PBMCs.

The CDR3 loop reads CATSPGTGQETQYF. The CDR3 DNA reads as TGTGCCACCAGCCCCGGGACAGGACAAGAGACCCAGTACTTC. The chain carries TRBV10-3 and TRBJ2-5; 8 bases match TRBD1. With 10 bases clipped from V and 2 bases from J, the junction kept 9 bases outside the gene matches. Germline CDR1 reads ENHRY; CDR2 reads SYGVKD. CDR3 length equals 14 residues.